What follows is one TCR beta chain and its context. Its antigen is unknown. A multiplex PCR was run with 60 Vbeta primers and 13 Jbeta primers. The assay was immunoSEQ multiplex PCR, and TCRdb's table has in-frame clones only and misses some. The repertoire holds some 150,000 clones, with approximately 79% as singletons. The data originate from a study of cytomegalovirus exposure and HLA in healthy donors. General observations from the study: Rare TCR sequences dominated, though some public TCRs recurred in many donors. Three of the chains that were CMV-associated were confirmed in vitro to be specific for CMV antigens. Later analysis showed TCR association rates varying by HLA locus, highest for DRB1 and lowest for HLA-C. In an earlier analysis, in some 600 donors, most V segments appeared productive either ~87% or ~30% of the time.

The V gene lost 2 bases and the J gene lost 12 bases, with 13 bases spanning the gap. Germline lookup yields CDR1 MNHEY and CDR2 SVGAGI. The CDR3 is 12 amino acids. V is TRBV6-5 and J is TRBJ1-2; D is possibly TRBD1 (5 bases). This sequence was found in a middle-aged man in good health and CMV-seronegative. Sequencing used PBMCs. The CDR3: CASSYVGGFNTF. CDR3 nucleotides: TGTGCCAGCAGTTACGTGGGGGGTTTTAACACCTTC.